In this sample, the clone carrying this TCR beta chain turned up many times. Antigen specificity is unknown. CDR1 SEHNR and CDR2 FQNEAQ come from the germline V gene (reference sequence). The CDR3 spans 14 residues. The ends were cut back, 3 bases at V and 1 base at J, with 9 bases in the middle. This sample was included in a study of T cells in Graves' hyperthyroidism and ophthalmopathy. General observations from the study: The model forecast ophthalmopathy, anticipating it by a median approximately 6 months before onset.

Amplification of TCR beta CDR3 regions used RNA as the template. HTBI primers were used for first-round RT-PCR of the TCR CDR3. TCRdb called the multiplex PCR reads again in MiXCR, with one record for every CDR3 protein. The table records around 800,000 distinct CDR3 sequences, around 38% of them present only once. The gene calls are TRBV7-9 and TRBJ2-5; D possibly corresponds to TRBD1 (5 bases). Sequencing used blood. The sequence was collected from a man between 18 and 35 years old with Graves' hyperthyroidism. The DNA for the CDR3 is TGTGCCAGCAGCTTGGATCAGGGCCAAGAGACCCAGTACTTC. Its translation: CASSLDQGQETQYF.